The 21 T cell receptor beta chains given below trace back to one sample, sequenced in a study of spatial heterogeneity in lung cancer. TCRdb reanalysed the 5' RACE reads using MiXCR and keeps one entry per CDR3 protein. Counted here are over 8,500 distinct CDR3 sequences, around 5.5% occurring once; the ten biggest clones make up around 25%. The antigens for these receptors are not known. General observations from the study: Tracking of tumor mutation counts was seen in expanded intratumoral alpha and beta TCR counts.

As for time point: sample taken at primary tumor resection. Sample: lung tumor tissue, taken at surgery. Receptors originate from a female donor with early-stage non-small cell lung cancer.

This clonotype was seen ten or more times. The V and J genes are TRBV9 and TRBJ2-5; D is undetermined. Per germline, CDR1 SGDLS and CDR2 YYNGEE. The CDR3 is 14 residues long. Trimming took 4 bases from V and 4 from J, leaving 14 bases between them. CDR3 protein: CASSPGLYLETQYF. In DNA, the CDR3 is TGTGCCAGCAGCCCAGGATTGTACCTAGAGACCCAGTACTTC.

This clonotype was picked up many times. V usage is TRBV6-2 or TRBV6-3 and J usage is TRBJ1-5; D gene unclear. Looked up from germline, CDR1 is MNHEY and CDR2 is SVGEGT. With 9 bases removed from V and 4 bases from J, the gap between germline ends came to 13 bases. There are 13 residues in the CDR3. The CDR3: CASSSLWNQPQHF. The CDR3 nucleotides are TGTGCCAGTTCCTCCCTTTGGAATCAGCCCCAGCATTTT.

Of note for this clonotype: A much more abundant neighbour one base away suggests this may be a read error. The V gene is TRBV3-2, the J gene TRBJ2-5; the DNA was not compared with TRBD1, the D call given in the table. TRBV3-2 is reported as a pseudogene. CDR3 length: 15 amino acids. CDR3 residues: CASSQGPGGRETQYF. CDR3 nucleotide sequence: TGTGCCAGCAGCCAAGGTCCAGGGGGGAGAGAGACCCAGTACTTC.

This clonotype is labeled medium-sized. The rearrangement uses TRBV6-6 and TRBJ2-3; no clear D. Trimming removed 6 bases at V and 6 bases at J, with 7 bases between. This CDR3 has 11 amino acids. Germline V gene lookup returns CDR1 MNHNY and CDR2 SVGAGI (reference sequence). CDR3 region: CASRFSDTQYF. CDR3 nucleotide sequence: TGTGCCAGCAGGTTCAGTGATACGCAGTATTTT.

The gene calls are TRBV12-3 or TRBV12-4 and TRBJ1-5; no clear D. With 6 bases removed from V and 2 bases from J, the gap between germline ends came to 14 bases. This CDR3 is built from 15 residues. CDR3 bases: TGTGCCAGCAGACGAGAAGACGGGGGCAATCAGCCCCAGCATTTT. It encodes CASRREDGGNQPQHF.

The V gene is TRBV7-2, the J gene TRBJ2-3, with D uncertain. This CDR3 region has 13 residues. Trimming left V 0 bases short and J 6 bases short, with 7 bases between. CDR1 is SGHTA and CDR2 is FQGNSA in the germline V gene. CDR3 region: CASSLAKADTQYF. The CDR3 bases are TGTGCCAGCAGCTTAGCCAAGGCGGATACGCAGTATTTT.

This clonotype has a count of ten or more. The chain employs TRBV4-2 and TRBJ2-1; D may be TRBD2 (6 bases). With 0 bases removed from V and 10 bases from J, the gap between germline ends came to 16 bases. This CDR3 has 15 residues. CDR1 and CDR2 (germline): LGHNA, YNFKEQ. CDR3 region: CASSQDGLKGGEQFF. For the CDR3, the DNA is TGTGCCAGCAGCCAAGATGGGTTAAAAGGAGGGGAGCAGTTCTTC.

Sample share makes this clonotype medium-sized. The rearrangement uses TRBV4-2 and TRBJ2-3, with a tentative D call TRBD2 (6 bases). The V and J ends lost 3 bases and 6 bases respectively, with 10 bases between them. Looked up from germline, CDR1 is LGHNA and CDR2 is YNFKEQ. This CDR3 is 13 amino acids long. CDR3 loop: CASSHEGRDTQYF. CDR3 coding DNA: TGTGCCAGCAGCCACGAGGGGAGGGATACGCAGTATTTT.

This clonotype was detected ten times or more. J is TRBJ2-3 and V is TRBV9; no reliable D call. The length of the CDR3 is 14 residues. V dropped 3 bases and J dropped 6 bases, with 14 bases sitting between them. Germline loops: CDR1 SGDLS, CDR2 YYNGEE. CDR3 bases: TGTGCCAGCAGCGGGATCTCGAACTCGGATACGCAGTATTTT. Residues: CASSGISNSDTQYF. The variable domain in full, with the rest retrieved from reference TRBV9 and TRBJ2-3, is DSGVTQTPKHLITATGQRVTLRCSPRSGDLSVYWYQQSLDQGLQFLIQYYNGEERAKGNILERFSAQQFPDLHSELNLSSLELGDSALYFCASSGISNSDTQYFGPGTRLTVL.

Many counts were recorded for this clonotype. The chain joins TRBV20-1 to TRBJ1-1; unclear D gene. The CDR3 totals 12 residues. The germline gives CDR1 DFQATT, CDR2 SNEGSKA (reference sequence). V was shortened by 2 bases and J by 4 bases, with 8 bases between the two germline ends. Written as DNA, the CDR3 is TGCAGTGCTAGACAGATGGGCACTGAAGCTTTCTTT. This codes for CSARQMGTEAFF.

This clonotype has more than one count but fewer than ten. The V gene is TRBV5-6, the J gene TRBJ1-4; D ambiguous. The CDR3 length is 16 residues. Germline-derived CDR1 and CDR2 are SGHDT and YYEEEE. The V and J ends lost 3 bases and 2 bases respectively, with 14 bases between them. CDR3 DNA sequence: TGTGCCAGCAGCTCCTACCGGGGATATACTAATGAAAAACTGTTTTTT. Protein product: CASSSYRGYTNEKLFF.

This clonotype has a count of ten or more. The J gene is TRBJ2-7, the V gene TRBV6-6; TRBD2 matches at 10 bases. The trim removed 4 bases at V and 1 base at J, leaving 4 bases unmatched. The CDR3 has 15 residues. Germline V gene lookup returns CDR1 MNHNY and CDR2 SVGAGI (reference sequence). The CDR3: CASSLAGGGSYEQYF. The CDR3 coding sequence is TGTGCCAGCAGTTTAGCGGGAGGTGGTTCCTACGAGCAGTACTTC.

This clonotype came up many times. The chain is built from TRBV11-3 and TRBJ2-3, with D hard to call. Germline CDR1 reads SGHNT; CDR2 reads YENEEA. V lost 5 bases and J 5 bases, leaving 14 bases between the germline ends. This CDR3 spans 14 amino acids. CDR3 residues: CASSRRMLGDTQYF. As DNA, the CDR3 is TGTGCCAGCAGCCGCCGAATGTTGGGAGATACGCAGTATTTT.

This clonotype was found many times. The chain carries TRBV7-2 and TRBJ2-7; no reliable D call. Trimming left V 3 bases short and J 2 bases short, with 5 bases between. The CDR3 runs 12 residues. The germline gives CDR1 SGHTA, CDR2 FQGNSA. CDR3 in amino acids: CASSLQTYEQYF. The CDR3 DNA follows: TGTGCCAGCAGCTTGCAAACCTACGAGCAGTACTTC.

This clonotype was seen a handful of times. This sequence joins TRBV29-1 and TRBJ1-2; TRBD1 matches at 7 bases. CDR1 and CDR2 (germline): SQVTM, ANQGSEA. Trimming at V came to 7 bases and at J to 4 bases, leaving 15 bases not matched to a gene. The CDR3 consists of 15 residues. The CDR3 is CSAQWITTGTYGYTF. CDR3 DNA sequence: TGCAGCGCACAATGGATCACGACAGGGACCTATGGCTACACCTTC.

In its sample, this clonotype was seen many times. The V and J genes are TRBV4-3 and TRBJ2-1, with 8 bases lining up with TRBD1. This CDR3 contains 14 residues. CDR1 and CDR2 from the germline V gene are LGHNA and YSLEER. Germline trimming cut 4 bases from V and 3 bases from J; bases unmatched to any gene: 2. The CDR3 is CASSLGQGYNEQFF. The DNA for the CDR3 is TGCGCCAGCAGCCTAGGACAGGGCTACAATGAGCAGTTCTTC.

This clonotype appeared many times. V and J are TRBV12-3 or TRBV12-4 and TRBJ2-7, with a weak D call TRBD2 (6 bases). This CDR3 has 15 amino acids. Trimming removed 2 bases at V and 7 bases at J, with 18 bases between. CDR3 protein: CASSLRLGDLREQYF. The CDR3 nucleotides are TGTGCCAGCAGTTTAAGACTGGGGGACTTACGAGAGCAGTACTTC.

This clonotype is medium-sized by share. The genes are TRBV6-1 and TRBJ2-7; maybe TRBD1 (5 bases). The germline gives CDR1 MNHNS, CDR2 SASEGT. V was clipped by 4 bases and J by 11 bases, with 12 bases between them. The CDR3 is 11 residues long. CDR3 region: CASSGAGQEYF. The CDR3, as DNA: TGTGCCAGCAGTGGGGCAGGGCAGGAGTACTTC.

This clonotype was recorded at least ten times. The V call is TRBV10-3, the J call TRBJ2-5, with D perhaps matching TRBD2 (5 bases). Looked up from germline, CDR1 is ENHRY and CDR2 is SYGVKD. This CDR3 is 13 amino acids long. V was cut by 6 bases and J by 1 base, with 9 bases left in between. The CDR3 loop reads CAIREAFQETQYF. The CDR3 DNA reads TGTGCCATCAGGGAGGCGTTCCAAGAGACCCAGTACTTC.

This clonotype was recorded many times. The chain has TRBV5-1 and TRBJ2-1; tentatively, D is TRBD1 or TRBD2 (6 bases each). This CDR3 contains 16 residues. V was clipped by 0 bases and J by 2 bases, with 12 bases between them. Germline CDR1 reads SGHRS; CDR2 reads YFSETQ. The CDR3 DNA sequence: TGCGCCAGCAGCTTGGTGTGGGGGGCTGCCTACAATGAGCAGTTCTTC. It yields the protein CASSLVWGAAYNEQFF.

In its sample, this clonotype was seen many times. The V gene is TRBV27, the J gene TRBJ1-1; tentatively, D is TRBD1 (6 bases). Germline-derived CDR1 and CDR2 are MNHEY and SMNVEV (reference sequence). The CDR3 is 15 amino acids. V was cut by 10 bases and J by 6 bases, with 24 bases left in between. The DNA of the CDR3 is TGTGCCAACAGACCCGACACAGGGTTGAGGGCTGAAGCTTTCTTT. Amino acids: CANRPDTGLRAEAFF.